This is a list of T cell receptor beta chains from one sample in a study of blood T cell repertoires in COVID-19. Some clones are missing from TCRdb's copy, which holds only in-frame ones; the method was immunoSEQ multiplex PCR. The sample shows 200,000 to 300,000 clones, 84% of them seen only once. Specimen: peripheral blood. The receptor source for this set is a man in his forties who had recovered from COVID-19. The CDR3 runs from the conserved cysteine through the conserved F or W. D genes are given only for firm matches. Clone size appears in some rows only: once, few, many, or a class for an expanded clone.

V gene	D gene	J gene	clone size	CDR3 DNA	CDR3 protein
TRBV30	NA	TRBJ1-1	NA	TGTGCCTGGAGTATCGACAAGAACACTGAAGCTTTCTTT	CAWSIDKNTEAFF
TRBV9	TRBD2	TRBJ2-5	NA	TGTGCCAGCAGCGATAGCGGGAACCTTCAAGAGACCCAGTACTTC	CASSDSGNLQETQYF
TRBV19	TRBD2	TRBJ2-7	NA	TGTGCCAGTAGTGGGACTAGCGGGGGCCGGTCCTCCTACGAGCAGTACTTC	CASSGTSGGRSSYEQYF
TRBV11-2	TRBD1	TRBJ1-3	NA	TGTGCCAGCAGCTTAGGACAGGGCTCTGGAAACACCATATATTTT	CASSLGQGSGNTIYF
TRBV27	NA	TRBJ2-1	NA	TGTGCCAGCAGTTTAGGGCCTGGGACTGTCATCATCGGGGAGTTCTTC	CASSLGPGTVIIGEFF
TRBV6-2/TRBV6-3	TRBD1	TRBJ1-2	NA	TGTGCCAGCAGCCAGACAGGGGGGGGTAACTATGGCTACACCTTC	CASSQTGGGNYGYTF
TRBV29-1	TRBD1	TRBJ1-1	once	TGCAGCGTTGGAGGACAGGACGGAGCTTTCTTT	CSVGGQDGAFF
TRBV4-3	NA	TRBJ2-3	NA	TGCGCCAGCAGCCAAGTGCCCACGGGGGTCCTCACAGATACGCAGTATTTT	CASSQVPTGVLTDTQYF
TRBV5-1	NA	TRBJ2-2	NA	TGCGCCAGCAGCTTGCAGGGCACCGGGGAGCTGTTTTTT	CASSLQGTGELFF
TRBV6-5	TRBD1	TRBJ1-2	NA	TGTGCCAGCGGGGGGACAGGCGATGGCTACACCTTC	CASGGTGDGYTF
TRBV15	NA	TRBJ1-2	NA	TGTGCCACCAGCAGAGATGGTCCGAGAATTAACTATGGCTACACCTTC	CATSRDGPRINYGYTF
TRBV5-4	NA	TRBJ1-2	NA	TGTGCCAGCAGCGGAAATAGACGGGGGACGGACTATGGCTACACCTTC	CASSGNRRGTDYGYTF
TRBV19	NA	TRBJ1-2	NA	TGTGCCAGTAGTAACCTCCCGGGCTATGGCTACACCTTC	CASSNLPGYGYTF
TRBV7-2	TRBD2	TRBJ2-5	NA	TGTGCCAGCAGCTCCCGGACTAGCGGGGAAGAGACCCAGTACTTC	CASSSRTSGEETQYF
TRBV21-1	NA	TRBJ2-7	NA	TGTGCCAGCAGCAAAGCAAGTAGACAGGTAGTTTACGAGCAGTACTTC	CASSKASRQVVYEQYF
TRBV3-1/TRBV3-2	TRBD1	TRBJ1-2	NA	TGTGCCAGCAGCCAAGATCCGGACCAGGGGGGCTATGGCTACACCTTC	CASSQDPDQGGYGYTF